These T cell receptor beta chains were read from a single sample in a study of tumor and adjacent non-tumor tissue in lung cancer. Each CDR3 protein is one row after TCRdb ran MiXCR on the multiplex PCR reads. This sample yields over 35,000 distinct CDR3 sequences, of which approximately 57% are seen a single time; 45% belongs to the top ten. The specimen was distant non-tumor lung tissue. Receptor source: a man aged 45 to 65 with non-small cell lung cancer. The CDR3 runs from the conserved cysteine through the conserved F or W. Each record gives: V gene, J gene, clone size, D gene, CDR3 DNA, CDR3 protein. The D gene is left open where the match is weak. A row's size may be missing; if present it is once, few, many or a size class.

>TRBV6-5|TRBJ2-2|.|.
TGTGCCAGCAGCAGAGTCAGGGGGGAGGCCGGGGAGCTCTTTTTT
CASSRVRGEAGELFF
>TRBV5-1|TRBJ2-1|.|TRBD2
TGCGCCAGCAGCCAGACTAGCGGGAGTGCAAATGAGCAGTTCTTC
CASSQTSGSANEQFF
>TRBV4-2|TRBJ2-5|.|.
TGTGCCAGCAGTCAAGCCGGAGGGGCGAGAGAAGAGACCCAGTACTTC
CASSQAGGAREETQYF
>TRBV5-1|TRBJ2-3|.|.
TGCGCCTGCTTGGAGTGGGGCTCTGCAGATACGCAGTATTTT
CACLEWGSADTQYF
>TRBV10-3|TRBJ1-1|.|.
TGTGCCATCAATGAATGGGACGGGGGCCCCACTGAAGCTTTCTTT
CAINEWDGGPTEAFF
>TRBV5-6|TRBJ2-7|many|.
TGTGCCAGCAGCTTGGAGTGGATTCCCAACGAGCAGTACTTC
CASSLEWIPNEQYF
>TRBV5-4|TRBJ2-6|once|.
TGTGCCAGCAGCTTGGATTTCTCTGGGGCCATCGTCGTGACTTTC
CASSLDFSGAIVVTF
>TRBV29-1|TRBJ1-2|medium-sized|.
TGCAGCGTTGAGCAAAACTATGGCTACACCTTC
CSVEQNYGYTF
>TRBV5-5|TRBJ1-1|.|TRBD1
TGTGCTAGCAGCCAGGGACAGGGGGTAAGTGGAGCTATCTTT
CASSQGQGVSGAIF
>TRBV6-6|TRBJ2-5|once|TRBD1
TGTGTCAGCAGTACGAATGGACAGGGAAGACAAACCCAGTACTTC
CVSSTNGQGRQTQYF
>TRBV24-1|TRBJ2-5|.|TRBD1
TGTGCCACCAGTGATACAACGCGGGGACAGGGGACCCAGTACTTC
CATSDTTRGQGTQYF
>TRBV29-1|TRBJ2-1|.|.
TGCAGCGTTGAAGAGCAGGGGAGCCCCTGCAATGAGCAGTTCTTC
CSVEEQGSPCNEQFF
>TRBV29-1|TRBJ2-3|many|.
TGCAGCGTTCGAAGAGGGGGGGGAGCTACAGATACGCAGTATTTT
CSVRRGGGATDTQYF
>TRBV11-2|TRBJ1-1|.|.
TGTGTCAGCAGCCCCGTGAAGGGCTCAACTCTCTTT
CVSSPVKGSTLF
>TRBV11-3|TRBJ1-2|few|TRBD1
TGTGCCCGACAGGGGGCGCGTGGCTACACCTTC
CARQGARGYTF
>TRBV10-3|TRBJ2-7|.|TRBD1
TGTGCCGTCAGTGAGTCGCGACAGGGCTACGAGCAGTACTTC
CAVSESRQGYEQYF
>TRBV7-2|TRBJ2-7|few|.
TGTGCCAGCAGCTTACAGGGTGGCTCCTACGAGCAGTACTTC
CASSLQGGSYEQYF
>TRBV29-1|TRBJ2-1|.|TRBD1
TGCAGCGCATCAGGGGGATACAATGGGCAGTTCTTC
CSASGGYNGQFF
>TRBV7-9|TRBJ2-1|.|.
TGTGCCAGCAGGGGCAGTACCTACAATGAGCAGTTCTTC
CASRGSTYNEQFF
>TRBV6-1|TRBJ2-7|.|.
TGTGCCAGCAGTGATGGCGGTGTTGAGCAGTACTTC
CASSDGGVEQYF
>TRBV12-3/TRBV12-4|TRBJ1-1|.|.
TGTGCCAGCAGTGGTCCGGGATGGCGGTCATTCTTCACTGAAGCTTTCTTT
CASSGPGWRSFFTEAFF
>TRBV14|TRBJ2-2|.|.
TGTGCCAGCAGCTATGGGACACTGAACACAGGGGAGCTGTTTTTT
CASSYGTLNTGELFF
>TRBV21-1|TRBJ1-2|.|.
TGTGCCAGCAGCAAACGCCGGAATATCCCACCTAACTACACCTTC
CASSKRRNIPPNYTF
>TRBV24-1|TRBJ2-1|.|.
TGTGCCACCGACACGGGAGCCTACAATGAGCAGTTCTTC
CATDTGAYNEQFF
>TRBV7-9|TRBJ2-5|many|.
TGTGCCAGCAGCCTCGGGAACCTAGCGCAAGAGACCCAGTACTTC
CASSLGNLAQETQYF
>TRBV6-2/TRBV6-3|TRBJ2-1|.|.
TGTGCCGGCAGTGAGTTAGGGAATGAGCAGTTCTTC
CAGSELGNEQFF
>TRBV4-1|TRBJ2-7|.|TRBD2
TGCGCCAGCAGCCAAGGGGATATAGAAGCGGGGGGCTACGAGCAGTACTTC
CASSQGDIEAGGYEQYF
>TRBV28|TRBJ2-1|.|TRBD2
TGTACCAGCAGTTTCCAGCGGGGGCTCTCCTACAATGAGCAGTTCTTC
CTSSFQRGLSYNEQFF